This entry features one T cell receptor beta chain sequence. A second PCR, run for roughly 6 to 11 cycles, used a sample-barcoded 5' primer plus a J-beta primer mix. TCRdb independently ran MiXCR on the 5' RACE reads; one entry per CDR3 protein. This sample has roughly 2 million distinct CDR3 sequences, with around half found just once. Healthy Caucasians from Russia aged about 6 to 90 served as donors. The source of the sample is a study of blood T cells in healthy people across ages. This CDR3 spans 17 amino acids. Trimming cost V 1 base and J 0 bases, with 15 bases left between them. CDR1 SGHRS and CDR2 YFSETQ come from the germline V gene.

The sequencing input was blood. The J gene is TRBJ2-3, the V gene TRBV5-1; D may match TRBD1 or TRBD2 (5 bases each). The receptor comes from a woman aged 40 to 50 in good health. The CDR3 region has the DNA TGCGCCAGCAGCTTGACCCCCGGGACGGGTAGCACAGATACGCAGTATTTT. Amino acid sequence: CASSLTPGTGSTDTQYF.